This T cell receptor (beta chain) was observed in a study of blood T cell repertoires in COVID-19. Measured with immunoSEQ multiplex PCR; TCRdb has only the in-frame clones, and not every one. The sample consists of around 220,000 clones, 80% to 90% of them appearing once. Trimming removed 1 base from V and 5 bases from J, with 12 bases in between. The CDR3 has 14 residues. CDR1 is SQVTM, CDR2 ANQGSEA, per germline. The chain is built from TRBV29-1 and TRBJ1-5; perhaps TRBD1 as D (6 bases). Source material: peripheral blood. The origin of this receptor is a man aged 50 to 59 with acute or convalescent COVID-19. The DNA for the CDR3 is TGCAGCGTTGAAGCGGGCAGGGGTCATCAGCCCCAGCATTTT. It encodes CSVEAGRGHQPQHF.